This record covers a single TCR beta chain. Its antigen is currently unknown. This sample's time point: week 35, safety follow-up. One vaccine dose held 300 ug of mutant IDH1 20-mer peptide and came with topical imiquimod. The data were taken from a study of a mutant IDH1 vaccine in newly diagnosed glioma. Germline CDR1 and CDR2: SGHRS and YFSETQ. The V segment lost 4 bases and the J segment 5 bases; nucleotides outside the gene matches: 7. The length of the CDR3 is 15 residues. The repertoire was sequenced with immunoSEQ multiplex PCR; TCRdb's copy has only in-frame clones and lacks some. The sample yields tens of thousands of clones, approximately 80% seen once.

This sample comprised PBMCs, obtained from a glioma patient whose treatment included an IDH1 peptide vaccine. This chain uses TRBV5-1 with TRBJ2-5, with 11 bases lining up with TRBD1. The TCR was taken from a woman aged 35 to 49 with glioma. Some clones in this sample may be carry-over from other donors' samples. In DNA form, the CDR3 reads TGCGCCAGCAGCCGGGGACAGGGGGATCTGGAGACCCAGTACTTC. It translates to CASSRGQGDLETQYF.